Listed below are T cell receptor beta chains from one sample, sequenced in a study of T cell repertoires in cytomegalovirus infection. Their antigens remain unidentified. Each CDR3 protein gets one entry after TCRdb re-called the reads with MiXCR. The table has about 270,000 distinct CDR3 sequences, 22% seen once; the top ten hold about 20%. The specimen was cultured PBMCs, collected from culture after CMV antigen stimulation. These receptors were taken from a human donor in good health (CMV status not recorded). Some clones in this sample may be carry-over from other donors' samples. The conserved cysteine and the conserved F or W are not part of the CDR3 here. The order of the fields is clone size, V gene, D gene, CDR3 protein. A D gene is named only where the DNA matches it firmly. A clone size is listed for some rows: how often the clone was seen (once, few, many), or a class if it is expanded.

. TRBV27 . APRSSYNEQF
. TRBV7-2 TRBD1 ASSLTPQGASGNTIY
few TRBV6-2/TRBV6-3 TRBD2 ASSYMVAGGYREQF
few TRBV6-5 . ASSYGQPNTEAF
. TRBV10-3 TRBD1 AIRGQGDGTEAF
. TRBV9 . ASSVGTSQETQY
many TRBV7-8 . ASSEQETQY
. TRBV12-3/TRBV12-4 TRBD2 ASSILAAQETQY
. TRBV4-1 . ASSQVGLTSTDTQY
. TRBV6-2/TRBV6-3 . ASSPLRDYGYT
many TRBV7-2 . ASSSSHWNTIY
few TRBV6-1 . ASSPLGGFSSNQPQH
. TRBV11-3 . ASSPRKAPGNEQF
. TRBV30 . AWSVPSPPV
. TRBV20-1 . SPHAGSNTGELF
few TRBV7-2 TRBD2 ASGASGRATYEQY
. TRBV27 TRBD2 ASRGGSSNEQF
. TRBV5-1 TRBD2 ATKDGRRSYNEQF
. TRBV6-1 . ASRGGRVAGQPQH
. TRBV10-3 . AIPPGTYEQY
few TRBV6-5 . ASSYGTDGPQH
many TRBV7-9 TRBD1 ASSERGGQGVGYT